This section outlines one T cell receptor (beta chain) sequence together with its context. What it recognizes is unknown. TRB was amplified from roughly 250 ng of peripheral blood genomic DNA per sample. The data belong to a study of T cell clusters in autoimmune cytopenias. About the research overall: TRB sequencing had a median 51,575 reads and 2,500 or so distinct clonotypes per sample. Overall study results and limits: TRB repertoire shifts in secondary cytopenia and chronic lymphocytic leukemia mostly reflected lymphoma, not autoimmunity. Active autoimmune hepatitis patients had around 2.9-fold fewer exclusive TRB clusters than healthy donors. The T cell clusters came from computational analysis alone and lack functional validation.

The germline CDR1 and CDR2 sequences are ENHRY and SYGVKD. This CDR3 region has 12 residues. TRB was amplified by touch-down multiplex PCR, primer pools A and B combined. TCRdb reprocessed the multiplex PCR reads, with one entry per CDR3 protein and no DNA. The table gives some 9,600 distinct CDR3 sequences; the top ten clones make up just over 9% of it. The sequenced material came from peripheral blood. The TCR originated in a human donor with an autoimmune cytopenia or autoimmune hepatitis (not recorded which). The chain couples TRBV10-3 to TRBJ2-5; no DNA is available, so the TRBD1 call from TCRdb remains unchecked. CDR3 region: CAISGTGETQYF.